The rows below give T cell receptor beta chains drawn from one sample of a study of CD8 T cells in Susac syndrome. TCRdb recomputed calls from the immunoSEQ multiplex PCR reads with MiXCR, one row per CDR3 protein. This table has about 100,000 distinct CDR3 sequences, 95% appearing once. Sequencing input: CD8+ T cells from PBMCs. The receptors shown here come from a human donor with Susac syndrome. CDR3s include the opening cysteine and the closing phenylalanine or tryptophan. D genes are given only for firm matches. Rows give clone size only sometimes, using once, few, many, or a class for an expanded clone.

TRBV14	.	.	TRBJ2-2	TGTGCCAGCAGCCGACCTTACGGGGAGCTGTTTTTT	CASSRPYGELFF
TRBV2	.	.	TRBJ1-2	TGTGCCAGCAGTGAAACGGCTAACTATGGCTACACCTTC	CASSETANYGYTF
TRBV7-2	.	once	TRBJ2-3	TGTGCCAGCAGCCCCCCGGGGTCGACAGATACGCAGTATTTT	CASSPPGSTDTQYF
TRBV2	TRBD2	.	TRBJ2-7	TGTGCCAGCAGTGACCGAGCGGGAGCCCCCTACGAGCAGTACTTC	CASSDRAGAPYEQYF
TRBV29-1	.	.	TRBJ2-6	TGCAGCGTTGAGAGTTTCTCTGGGGCCAACGTCCTGACTTTC	CSVESFSGANVLTF
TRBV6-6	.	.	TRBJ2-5	TGTGCCAGCGACCAGGGGAGTGAGACCCAGTACTTC	CASDQGSETQYF
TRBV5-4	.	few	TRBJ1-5	TGTGCCAGCAGCTTGGACGGCAATCAGCCCCAGCATTTT	CASSLDGNQPQHF
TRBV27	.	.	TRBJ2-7	TGTGCCAACCCTGGGCCAACAGTCTACGAGCAGTACTTC	CANPGPTVYEQYF
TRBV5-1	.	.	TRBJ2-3	TGCGCCAGCAGCTTGGGGGCAGCCAATGGGGATACGCAGTATTTT	CASSLGAANGDTQYF
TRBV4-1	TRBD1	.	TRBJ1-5	TGCGCCAGCAGCCCGAGACAGGGGGCGAATCAGCCCCAGCATTTT	CASSPRQGANQPQHF
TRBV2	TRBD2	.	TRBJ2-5	TGTGCCAGCCCTAAAGGCGGGAGGAAAGAGACCCAGTACTTC	CASPKGGRKETQYF
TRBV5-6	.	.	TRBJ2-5	TGTGCCAGCAGCTTGGGCCAGGGGTTAGAGACCCAGTACTTC	CASSLGQGLETQYF
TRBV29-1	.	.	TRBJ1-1	TGCAGCGTTGAAGACCCTCAAGCTTTCTTT	CSVEDPQAFF
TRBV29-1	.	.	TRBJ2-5	TGCAGCGCTATATGGGCTCCCGGGGCTGAGACCCAGTACTTC	CSAIWAPGAETQYF
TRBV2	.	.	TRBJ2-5	TGTGCCAGCACGTGGACCGGGGAGACCCAGTACTTC	CASTWTGETQYF
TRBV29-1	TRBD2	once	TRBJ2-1	TGCAGCGTTGAAGGGCGGTCGCGGGAGGGCCATGAGCAGTTCTTC	CSVEGRSREGHEQFF
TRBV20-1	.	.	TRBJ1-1	TGCAAAGTGCCGGGGAACACTGAAGCTTTCTTT	CKVPGNTEAFF
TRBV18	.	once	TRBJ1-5	TGTGCCAGCTCACCAAAGGGATTTAGCAATCAGCCCCAGCATTTT	CASSPKGFSNQPQHF
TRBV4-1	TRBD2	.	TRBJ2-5	TGCGCCAGCAGCCAAGCTAGCGGGATTCAAGAGACCCAGTACTTC	CASSQASGIQETQYF
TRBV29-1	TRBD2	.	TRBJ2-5	TGCAGCGTTGCCCCGGGACTAGCGGGGGGGGAGGAGACCCAGTACTTC	CSVAPGLAGGEETQYF
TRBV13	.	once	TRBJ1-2	TGTGCCAGCAGCCCGCAAGGATACTATGGCTACACCTTC	CASSPQGYYGYTF
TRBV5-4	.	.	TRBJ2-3	TGTGCCAGCAGCTCTTCTAGTTGGCGGGGCACAGATACGCAGTATTTT	CASSSSSWRGTDTQYF
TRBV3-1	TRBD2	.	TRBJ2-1	TGTGCCAGCAGCCAAGAGGGTGGACTAGCGGGAGTGGGCGAGCAGTTCTTC	CASSQEGGLAGVGEQFF
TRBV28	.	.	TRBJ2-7	TGTGCCAGCAGACCCACGGGAGTCCGGCACGAGCAGTACTTC	CASRPTGVRHEQYF
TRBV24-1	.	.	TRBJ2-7	TGTGCCACCAGTGAGACCGGGACCTTGAGCTCCTACGAGCAGTACTTC	CATSETGTLSSYEQYF
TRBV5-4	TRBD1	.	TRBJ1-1	TGTGCCAGCAGCTTCGACAGGGCGGTTGAAGCTTTCTTT	CASSFDRAVEAFF
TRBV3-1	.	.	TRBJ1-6	TGTGCCAGCAGCCGCCTGACGGATAATTCACCCCTCCACTTT	CASSRLTDNSPLHF
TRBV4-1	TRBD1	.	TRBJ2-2	TGCGCCAGCAGCCAACGGACAGGGTTGCCCACCGGGGAGCTGTTTTTT	CASSQRTGLPTGELFF
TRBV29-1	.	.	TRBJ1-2	TGCAGCGTCGAAGACCACCTGAATAACTATGGCTACACCTTC	CSVEDHLNNYGYTF
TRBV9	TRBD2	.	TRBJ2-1	TGTGCCAGTGGGACTAGTCGGAATGAGCAGTTCTTC	CASGTSRNEQFF
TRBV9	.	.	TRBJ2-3	TGTGCCAGCAGCGTGGGGGGGGCCGGGGATACGCAGTATTTT	CASSVGGAGDTQYF
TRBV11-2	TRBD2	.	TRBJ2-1	TGTGCCAGCAGCTTAGATGTAGCGGGAGGGATCTCCTACAATGAGCAGTTCTTC	CASSLDVAGGISYNEQFF
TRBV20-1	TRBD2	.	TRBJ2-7	TGCAGTGCTATCTCCCGGGAGGACCTCTACGAGCAGTACTTC	CSAISREDLYEQYF
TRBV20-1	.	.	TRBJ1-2	TGCAGTGCTAGGCCTCCAGCGCGTTGGGACTATGGCTACACCTTC	CSARPPARWDYGYTF
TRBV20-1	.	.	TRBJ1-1	TGCAGTGCTAGAGCTGGGGGCGCGAACACTGAAGCTTTCTTT	CSARAGGANTEAFF
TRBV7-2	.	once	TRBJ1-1	TGTGCCGTCGAAGGGGAGACTGAAGCTTTCTTT	CAVEGETEAFF
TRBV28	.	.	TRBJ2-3	TGTGCCAGCAGTTTAGCCGGGGACACAGATACGCAGTATTTT	CASSLAGDTDTQYF
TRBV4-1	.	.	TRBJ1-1	TGCGCCAGCAGCCAACGGACCGCGAACACTGAAGCTTTCTTT	CASSQRTANTEAFF
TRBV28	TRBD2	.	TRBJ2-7	TGTGCCAGCACCCTCTCGGGGGGGTCGTCGAGCTCCTACGAGCAGTACTTC	CASTLSGGSSSSYEQYF
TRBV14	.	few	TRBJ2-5	TGTGCCAGCAGCACCGGCAGGGTGGAGACCCAGTACTTC	CASSTGRVETQYF
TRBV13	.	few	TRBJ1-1	TGTGCCAGCAGCTTAAGGCAGGGGAACACTGAAGCTTTCTTT	CASSLRQGNTEAFF
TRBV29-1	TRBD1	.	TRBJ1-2	TGCAGCGCATCGGACGACAGGGAAGGTGGCTACACCTTC	CSASDDREGGYTF
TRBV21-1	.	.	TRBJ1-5	TGTGCCAGCTACAGTCCCAGGGGTTGTCAGCCCCAGCATTTT	CASYSPRGCQPQHF
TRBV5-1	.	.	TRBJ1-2	TGCGCCAGCAGCGCGACAGGCAGCTATGGCTACACCTTC	CASSATGSYGYTF
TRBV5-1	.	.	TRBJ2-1	TGCGCCAGCAGCTTGGAAAGGGTTCGTAATGAGCAGTTCTTC	CASSLERVRNEQFF
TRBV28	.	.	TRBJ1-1	TGTGCCAGCAGTTTCGTGGGGGAGTTGGGGAACACTGAAGCTTTCTTT	CASSFVGELGNTEAFF
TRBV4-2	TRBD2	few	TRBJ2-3	TGTGCCAGCAGCCAAGGACTAGCGAATCCAGGCACAGATACGCAGTATTTT	CASSQGLANPGTDTQYF
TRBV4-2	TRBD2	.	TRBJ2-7	TGTGCCAGCAGCCAAGTAAGCGGGAGAAGCTCCTACGAGCAGTACTTC	CASSQVSGRSSYEQYF